The rows below give T cell receptor beta chains drawn from one sample of a study of shared clonotypes between healthy human individuals. Here immunoSEQ multiplex PCR was the method, and the copy in TCRdb shows in-frame clones only, minus some. This sample carries about 470,000 clones, 70% to 80% of them seen once, and the ten largest clones take about 13%. What was sequenced was PBMCs. The receptors here all came from a middle-aged woman in good health. Some clones in this sample may be carry-over from other donors' samples. Each CDR3 is given with its conserved first and last residue. The D gene is left open where the match is weak. The size field is filled for only some rows; it gives once, few, many or a size class.

CAILASGSRYEQYF TGTGCCATCCTCGCTAGCGGGAGTCGTTACGAGCAGTACTTC TRBV10-3 14 TRBD2 . TRBJ2-7
CASSLEGADRGNTF TGTGCCAGCAGCTTAGAGGGAGCTGACAGGGGGAACACCTTC TRBV7-2 14 TRBD1 . TRBJ1-2
CASSSFRLASGETQYF TGTGCCAGCAGTTCCTTTCGACTAGCGAGTGGTGAGACCCAGTACTTC TRBV28 16 TRBD2 few TRBJ2-5
CASSKERLVRGEQFF TGTGCCAGCAGCAAAGAGAGACTAGTTAGGGGTGAGCAGTTCTTC TRBV21-1 15 . once TRBJ2-1
CAWSVQGGDEQYF TGTGCCTGGAGTGTACAGGGGGGGGACGAGCAGTACTTC TRBV30 13 . . TRBJ2-7
CASSLLALEAFF TGTGCCAGCAGCTTACTCGCGTTAGAAGCTTTCTTT TRBV6-6 12 . . TRBJ1-1
CASSLGQSPNQPQHF TGCGCCAGCAGCTTGGGGCAAAGCCCAAATCAGCCCCAGCATTTT TRBV5-1 15 . few TRBJ1-5
CASRQQGNTEAFF TGTGCCAGCAGGCAACAGGGGAACACTGAAGCTTTCTTT TRBV7-2 13 . . TRBJ1-1
CASSSSWGTSNEKLFF TGTGCCAGCAGTTCTAGTTGGGGGACAAGTAATGAAAAACTGTTTTTT TRBV28 16 . . TRBJ1-4
CASSYAAGTGNEKLFF TGTGCCAGCAGTTACGCGGCCGGGACCGGGAATGAAAAACTGTTTTTT TRBV6-5 16 . few TRBJ1-4
CASSEGRFPRRLIETQYF TGTGCCAGCAGCGAGGGTCGTTTCCCCAGGCGGCTTATAGAGACCCAGTACTTC TRBV7-6 18 . . TRBJ2-5
CSVDGAAPYEQYF TGCAGCGTTGATGGGGCAGCCCCCTACGAGCAGTACTTC TRBV29-1 13 . . TRBJ2-7
CASSLTASGRNEQFF TGTGCCAGCAGCTTAACGGCTAGCGGGAGGAATGAGCAGTTCTTC TRBV7-9 15 TRBD2 . TRBJ2-1
CASSLGTSTDTQYF TGTGCCAGCAGCTTAGGGACCAGCACAGATACGCAGTATTTT TRBV11-2 14 . once TRBJ2-3
CAIRGLAGELFF TGTGCCATCAGGGGGTTGGCCGGGGAGCTGTTTTTT TRBV28 12 TRBD1 once TRBJ2-2
CASSLARFNWTGAYEQYF TGTGCCAGCAGCTTAGCGCGGTTCAACTGGACAGGGGCCTACGAGCAGTACTTC TRBV11-1 18 TRBD1 once TRBJ2-7
CSVRDRGDYEQYF TGCAGCGTACGGGACAGGGGGGACTACGAGCAGTACTTC TRBV29-1 13 TRBD1 once TRBJ2-7
CASSLWGQGGTDTQYF TGCGCCAGCAGCTTGTGGGGGCAGGGGGGCACAGATACGCAGTATTTT TRBV5-1 16 TRBD1 few TRBJ2-3
CASSPGGRATQETQYF TGTGCCAGCTCACCAGGAGGCCGGGCAACCCAAGAGACCCAGTACTTC TRBV18 16 . . TRBJ2-5
CASSTRTSGINEQFF TGTGCCAGTAGCACCCGGACTAGCGGGATTAATGAGCAGTTCTTC TRBV19 15 TRBD2 . TRBJ2-1
CAWSPRTDREAFF TGTGCCTGGAGTCCAAGGACAGACCGTGAAGCTTTCTTT TRBV30 13 . few TRBJ1-1
CASSLDPGVLETQYF TGTGCCAGCAGCTTAGACCCGGGAGTTTTAGAGACCCAGTACTTC TRBV11-2 15 . once TRBJ2-5
CASSSSGSSYNEQFF TGCGCCAGCAGCTCTAGCGGCAGCTCCTACAATGAGCAGTTCTTC TRBV4-1 15 TRBD2 . TRBJ2-1
CASSLADRVDEQYF TGCGCCAGCAGCCTTGCAGACAGGGTTGACGAGCAGTACTTC TRBV5-1 14 TRBD1 few TRBJ2-7
CASSLGVRPANQETQYF TGTGCCAGCAGCTTAGGAGTGAGGCCAGCTAACCAAGAGACCCAGTACTTC TRBV11-3 17 . . TRBJ2-5
CASSWLGGPTDTQYF TGTGCCAGCAGCTGGTTGGGCGGCCCCACAGATACGCAGTATTTT TRBV7-2 15 . many TRBJ2-3
CASSARGLSGTDTQYF TGCGCCAGCAGCGCACGAGGCCTATCTGGCACAGATACGCAGTATTTT TRBV5-1 16 . . TRBJ2-3
CASSIRRSTEAFF TGTGCCAGCAGCATCAGAAGATCCACTGAAGCTTTCTTT TRBV7-9 13 . . TRBJ1-1
CASSSGRAVTDTQYF TGTGCCAGCAGCTCTGGGAGGGCCGTAACAGATACGCAGTATTTT TRBV5-4 15 TRBD2 . TRBJ2-3
CASSLSRGTGNTIYF TGTGCCAGCAGCTTATCTCGGGGGACTGGAAACACCATATATTTT TRBV7-2 15 . . TRBJ1-3
CASSLRREVRSYEQYF TGTGCCAGCAGCTTACGTCGAGAGGTTCGGTCCTACGAGCAGTACTTC TRBV7-3 16 . . TRBJ2-7
CATKGVSTDTQYF TGTGCCACTAAAGGGGTTAGCACAGATACGCAGTATTTT TRBV10-3 13 . once TRBJ2-3
CASSRLGLAGGSSYEQYF TGTGCCAGCAGCCGCCTGGGACTAGCGGGAGGAAGCTCCTACGAGCAGTACTTC TRBV27 18 TRBD2 . TRBJ2-7
CASSGASGSNEQFF TGTGCCAGCAGTGGTGCTAGCGGGAGCAATGAGCAGTTCTTC TRBV6-5 14 TRBD2 . TRBJ2-1
CASSWGTGATDTQYF TGTGCCAGCAGCTGGGGGACAGGGGCCACAGATACGCAGTATTTT TRBV27 15 TRBD1 . TRBJ2-3
CASSLGTSGTYEQYF TGTGCCAGCAGCTTAGGTACTAGCGGTACCTACGAGCAGTACTTC TRBV7-2 15 TRBD2 . TRBJ2-7
CASNWGGGDEQYF TGTGCCAGCAACTGGGGGGGTGGTGACGAGCAGTACTTC TRBV28 13 TRBD2 . TRBJ2-7
CASSLVTGEQFF TGTGCCAGCAGCTTAGTGACAGGTGAGCAGTTCTTC TRBV11-3 12 . . TRBJ2-1
CAWSVRSTYSDTQYF TGTGCCTGGAGTGTACGGTCCACCTACAGTGATACGCAGTATTTT TRBV30 15 . once TRBJ2-3
CASSGTSLTDTQYF TGTGCCAGCAGTGGGACTAGTTTAACAGATACGCAGTATTTT TRBV2 14 TRBD2 . TRBJ2-3
CASSPQGYEQYF TGTGCCAGCAGTCCTCAAGGCTACGAGCAGTACTTC TRBV27 12 . . TRBJ2-7
CAWSVGSTEAFF TGTGCCTGGAGTGTGGGCAGCACTGAAGCTTTCTTT TRBV30 12 . . TRBJ1-1
CASRSSGDYNEQFF TGTGCCAGCAGATCTAGCGGCGACTACAATGAGCAGTTCTTC TRBV6-6 14 TRBD2 . TRBJ2-1
CSATGGTEAFF TGCAGTGCTACGGGAGGTACTGAAGCTTTCTTT TRBV20-1 11 . . TRBJ1-1
CSVLVAGDEQYF TGCAGCGTTCTCGTCGCGGGGGACGAGCAGTACTTC TRBV29-1 12 TRBD2 . TRBJ2-7
CASPKHQNEQFF TGTGCAAGCCCAAAGCATCAAAATGAGCAGTTCTTC TRBV12-2 12 . . TRBJ2-1
CASSLESQGHGYTF TGCGCCAGCAGCTTGGAATCACAGGGACATGGCTACACCTTC TRBV5-1 14 . . TRBJ1-2
CASSEYGGQRETQYF TGTGCCAGCAGTGAATACGGGGGACAGAGGGAGACCCAGTACTTC TRBV25-1 15 . . TRBJ2-5
CASSKGTGGFHEQYF TGCGCCAGCAGCAAGGGGACAGGGGGGTTCCACGAGCAGTACTTC TRBV5-1 15 TRBD1 . TRBJ2-7
CASRGDRGYEQYF TGTGCCAGCAGGGGGGACAGGGGCTACGAGCAGTACTTC TRBV2 13 TRBD1 . TRBJ2-7
CASSPSPGSEKLFF TGTGCCAGCAGCCCATCCCCGGGGAGTGAAAAACTGTTTTTT TRBV9 14 . . TRBJ1-4
CASSKNRDGFYEQYF TGTGCCAGCAGCAAAAACCGGGACGGGTTTTACGAGCAGTACTTC TRBV11-2 15 . few TRBJ2-7
CASSATGRFYEQYF TGTGCCAGCAGCGCGACGGGACGATTCTACGAGCAGTACTTC TRBV9 14 . . TRBJ2-7
CASSPLLNNLNTEAFF TGTGCCAGTAGTCCCCTGCTGAACAATTTGAACACTGAAGCTTTCTTT TRBV19 16 . . TRBJ1-1
CASILAVSYNEQFF TGTGCCAGCATCCTAGCGGTCTCCTACAATGAGCAGTTCTTC TRBV7-9 14 TRBD2 . TRBJ2-1
CASSSPLGQGVYEQYF TGTGCCAGCAGCTCGCCCTTGGGACAGGGGGTATACGAGCAGTACTTC TRBV7-9 16 TRBD1 . TRBJ2-7